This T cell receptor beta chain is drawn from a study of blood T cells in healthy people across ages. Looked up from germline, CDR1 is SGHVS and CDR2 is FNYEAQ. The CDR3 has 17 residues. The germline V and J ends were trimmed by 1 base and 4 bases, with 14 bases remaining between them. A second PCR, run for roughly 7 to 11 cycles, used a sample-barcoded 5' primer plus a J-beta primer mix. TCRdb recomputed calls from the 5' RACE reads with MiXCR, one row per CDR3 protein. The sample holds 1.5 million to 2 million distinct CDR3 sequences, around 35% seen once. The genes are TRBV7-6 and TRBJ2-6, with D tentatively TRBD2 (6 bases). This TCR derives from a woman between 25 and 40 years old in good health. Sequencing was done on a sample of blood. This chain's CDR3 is CASSLVAGTPGANVLTF. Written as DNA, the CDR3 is TGTGCCAGCAGCTTAGTTGCAGGGACTCCGGGGGCCAACGTCCTGACTTTC.